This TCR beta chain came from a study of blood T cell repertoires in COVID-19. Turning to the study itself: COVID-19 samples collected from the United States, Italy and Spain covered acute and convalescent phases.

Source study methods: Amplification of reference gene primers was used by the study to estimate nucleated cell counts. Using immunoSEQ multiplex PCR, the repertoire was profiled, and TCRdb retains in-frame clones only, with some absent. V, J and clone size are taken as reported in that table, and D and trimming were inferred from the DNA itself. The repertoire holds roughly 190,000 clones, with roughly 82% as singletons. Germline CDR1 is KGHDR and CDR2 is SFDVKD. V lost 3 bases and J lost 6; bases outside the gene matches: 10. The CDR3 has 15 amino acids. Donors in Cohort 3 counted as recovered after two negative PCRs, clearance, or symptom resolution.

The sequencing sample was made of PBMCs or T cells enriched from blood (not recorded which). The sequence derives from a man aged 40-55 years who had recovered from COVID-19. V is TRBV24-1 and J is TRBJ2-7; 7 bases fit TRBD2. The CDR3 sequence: CATSDNAAGVAEQYF. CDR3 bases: TGTGCCACCAGTGATAACGCGGCGGGGGTTGCCGAGCAGTACTTC.